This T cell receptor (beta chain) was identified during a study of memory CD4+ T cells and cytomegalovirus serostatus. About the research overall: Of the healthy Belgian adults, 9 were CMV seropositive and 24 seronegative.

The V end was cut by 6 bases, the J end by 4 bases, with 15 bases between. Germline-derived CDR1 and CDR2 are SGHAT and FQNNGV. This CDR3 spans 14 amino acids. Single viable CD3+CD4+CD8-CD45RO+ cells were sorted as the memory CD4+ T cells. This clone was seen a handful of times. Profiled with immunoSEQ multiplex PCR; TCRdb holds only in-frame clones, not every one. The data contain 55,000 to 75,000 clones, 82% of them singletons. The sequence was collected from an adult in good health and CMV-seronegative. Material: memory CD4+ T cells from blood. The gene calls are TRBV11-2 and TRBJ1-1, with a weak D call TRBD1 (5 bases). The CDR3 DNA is TGTGCCAGCAGTACTTTGGGGACGGTCACTGAAGCTTTCTTT. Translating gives CASSTLGTVTEAFF. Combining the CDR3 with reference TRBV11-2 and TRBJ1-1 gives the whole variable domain EAGVAQSPRYKIIEKRQSVAFWCNPISGHATLYWYQQILGQGPKLLIQFQNNGVVDDSQLPKDRFSAERLKGVDSTLKIQPAKLEDSAVYLCASSTLGTVTEAFFGQGTRLTVV.